The TCR beta chain under discussion was sequenced for a study of a mutant IDH1 vaccine in newly diagnosed glioma. Study context: Visit V13 took place at week 47, and visit V12 happened at week 35.

The sample holds a few counts of this clone. Its antigen is unknown. The protocol was immunoSEQ multiplex PCR, while the TCRdb copy is restricted to in-frame clones and leaves out a portion. The sample has about 32,000 clones, approximately 80% seen once; the top ten hold 15%. From germline, CDR1 is KGHSH and CDR2 LQKENI. V was clipped by 2 bases and J by 3 bases, with 11 bases between them. The CDR3 covers 15 residues. Findings and limits, study-wide: Changes to the top peripheral T cell clonotypes appeared unrelated to pseudoprogression.

Time point indicated: week 35, safety follow-up. A 20-mer mutant IDH1 peptide at 300 ug was injected subcutaneously with topical imiquimod. Vaccinations, eight in total, occurred in weeks 1, 3, 5, 7, 11, 15, 19, 23. Sample: PBMCs, taken from a glioma patient whose treatment included an IDH1 peptide vaccine. V gene TRBV18 combines with J gene TRBJ1-3, with a possible D match to TRBD1 (5 bases). The TCR originated in a man aged 25-40 years with glioma. The chain's CDR3 is CASSPTAGSGNTIYF. The CDR3 DNA is TGTGCCAGCTCACCAACGGCAGGGAGTGGAAACACCATATATTTT.